Shown below are 6 T cell receptor beta chains from a single sample sequenced in a study of tumor and adjacent non-tumor tissue in lung cancer. Three rounds of nested PCR, following a modified ARM-PCR protocol, produced the TCRbeta library. TCRdb recomputed calls from the multiplex PCR reads with MiXCR, one row per CDR3 protein. The repertoire holds more than 85,000 distinct CDR3 sequences, with roughly two thirds as singletons. RNA was extracted from bulk tissue without any cell sorting. More than 3 cm separated this lung sample from the edge of the tumor. The sequenced material came from distant non-tumor lung tissue. These receptors were obtained from a man in his fifties or sixties with non-small cell lung cancer.

A note on this clonotype: Its ends do not fully match the called genes, so a read error is possible. V and J are TRBV7-2 and TRBJ2-7; 8 bases map to TRBD2. Germline V gene sequence: CDR1 SGHTA, CDR2 FQGNSA. The CDR3 has 19 residues. CDR3 in DNA: TGTGCGAGCAGCTTGGCCCCGGGGGTAGCGGGAACGCGGACCTACGAGCAGTACTTC. This encodes CASSLAPGVAGTRTYEQYF.

A note on this clonotype: The CDR3 carries no conserved terminal phenylalanine or tryptophan, so it likely arises from a read error. The rearrangement links TRBV28 to TRBJ2-3; possible D gene TRBD2, 5 bases. Germline CDR1 is MDHEN and CDR2 is SYDVKM. The CDR3 totals 15 residues. This CDR3 is CASFDGLSSTDTQYI. CDR3 DNA: TGTGCCAGCTTCGACGGACTGAGTAGCACAGACACGCAGTATATT.

There are a few counts of this clonotype. A much larger clone sits a single nucleotide away, making a read error possible. The chain combines TRBV5-4 with TRBJ2-7; weak D call: TRBD1 (6 bases). Germline V gene data show CDR1 as SGHNT and CDR2 as YYREEE (reference sequence). CDR3 length: 15 residues. Trimming took off 4 bases at V and 6 bases at J, with 20 bases between the two ends. CDR3 region: CASSKGAGTSGEQYF. The CDR3 coding sequence is TGTGCCAGCAGCAAAGGAGCCGGGACATCAGGCGAGCAGTACTTC.

Points on this clonotype: One base away lies a much larger clone, so this may be a sequencing read error. The rearrangement joins TRBV6-1 to TRBJ1-5, with 8 bases identical to TRBD1. Germline CDR1 and CDR2: MNHNS and SASEGT. The CDR3 is 18 amino acids. Here the CDR3 DNA reads TGTGCCAGCAGTGAATATCACAGGGGGGGATATAGCAATCAGCCCCGGCATTTT. It specifies CASSEYHRGGYSNQPRHF.

This clonotype was observed at least ten times. The J gene is TRBJ2-1, the V gene TRBV5-8; D may be TRBD1 (6 bases). Germline V gene data show CDR1 as SGHTS and CDR2 as YDEGEE. V lost 2 bases, J lost 8 bases, and 8 bases lay in between. This CDR3 has 12 amino acids. The CDR3 DNA reads TGTGCCAGCAGCTTACAGGGATATGAGCAGTTCTTC. This gives the protein CASSLQGYEQFF.

This chain joins TRBV20-1 and TRBJ2-7; 7 positions match TRBD1. The junction had 8 bases not matched to a gene; V was cut back by 3 bases and J by 3 bases. The CDR3 extends over 14 amino acids. CDR1 and CDR2 from the germline V gene are DFQATT and SNEGSKA (reference sequence). CDR3 amino acids: CSASTGTVSYEQYF. The CDR3 DNA is TGCAGTGCTAGCACCGGGACAGTAAGCTACGAGCAGTACTTC.